The following is a TCR beta chain sequence with its context. The table lists this clone with a count of one. No cognate antigen has been identified for it. Base qualities are not provided; no much larger clone lies one nucleotide away. V lost 6 bases and J lost 3 bases; the stretch between them is 20 bases long. The germline V gene (reference sequence) yields SGHKS for CDR1 and YYEKEE for CDR2. The CDR3 holds 16 amino acids from the cysteine to the phenylalanine. Only the CDR3 portion is preserved as DNA: 48 bases, with reading frame beginning at the first base. The meaning of the sample's time point label: before neoadjuvant nivolumab. Patients were newly diagnosed with stage II-IVA oral cavity squamous cell carcinoma and had received no prior systemic or radiation treatment. The cohort was composed of patients with HPV-negative, locally advanced oral cavity squamous cell carcinoma. Samples were obtained from a longitudinal correlative study of a single-arm phase II trial of neoadjuvant nivolumab in oral cavity squamous cell carcinoma. Genomic DNA-based TCRbeta sequencing was performed on subject-matched pre- and post-treatment PBMCs and tumors from three responders and three non-responders. The Maxwell RSC DNA from Tissue kit was used to isolate genomic DNA from tumor tissue.

For survey sequencing of tumor libraries, mostly 4.8 ug of input genomic DNA was used, and two replicates were run per sample. The immunoSEQ hsTCRbeta kit was used to prepare TCRbeta libraries, following the manufacturer's instructions. The completed libraries were mixed into a single pool at 3 nM, then sequenced with an Illumina NovaSeq 6000 S4 flow cell. On the authors' methods: Raw data preprocessing and quality control were performed with the immunoSEQ Analyzer. The analysis was limited to productive rearrangements, and each clonotype was defined by a unique CDR3 amino acid sequence. Using the R package tcR, the researchers computed the Gini-Simpson index as their estimate of repertoire clonality. Student's t test was used to compare Gini indices, and Pearson correlation was used to assess associations with tumor size change. Entries here come from immuneACCESS through TCRdb and include only in-frame sequences with V and J called. Some clones fail to appear in such tables; in the studies checked, an unresolved V gene covers under half of the shortfall, and the cause of the remainder is unknown. That table furnishes V, J and clone size, whereas the DNA furnished D and trimming. This sample holds 6,000 to 9,500 clones; around 46% were observed only once. 10% to 12% of the sample is taken by the ten largest.

The source of the sample is a study of neoadjuvant anti-PD-1 for oral cavity cancer (TCRdb year 2021). About the study as a whole: Three to four biweekly doses of nivolumab at 3 mg/kg were mostly administered to patients before curative-intent surgical resection. Responders were defined as patients with complete response, partial response or stable disease by RECIST 1.1; non-responders were defined as patients with progression. An approximately 32% response rate was observed in the parent correlative cohort, in which around 12 patients were included. Patients without progression received a fourth nivolumab dose around day 43 and underwent definitive surgical resection on days 50-56.

General findings and caveats noted by the study authors: Higher pretreatment blood Treg/Th17 ratios correlated with higher pretreatment blood TCRbeta clonality and lower post-treatment tumor TCRbeta clonality. Greater tumor shrinkage was correlated with larger post-treatment sizes of preexisting intratumoral clones, suggesting that expansion of preexisting clones contributed to response. Only three patients per response group were included in the TCR analyses, and larger cohorts for validation were called for by the authors.

The rearrangement combines TRBV5-5 with TRBJ2-3; the best D guess is TRBD1, with 8 bases matching. The clonotype originates from a person between 35 and 79 years old with oral cavity squamous cell carcinoma. The sample consisted of tumor tissue, taken before nivolumab (anti-PD-1) treatment. The DNA sequence is given as TGTGCCAGCACCTTTCCACAGGGGGGGAGAACAGATACGCAGTATTTT. This yields the protein CASTFPQGGRTDTQYF.